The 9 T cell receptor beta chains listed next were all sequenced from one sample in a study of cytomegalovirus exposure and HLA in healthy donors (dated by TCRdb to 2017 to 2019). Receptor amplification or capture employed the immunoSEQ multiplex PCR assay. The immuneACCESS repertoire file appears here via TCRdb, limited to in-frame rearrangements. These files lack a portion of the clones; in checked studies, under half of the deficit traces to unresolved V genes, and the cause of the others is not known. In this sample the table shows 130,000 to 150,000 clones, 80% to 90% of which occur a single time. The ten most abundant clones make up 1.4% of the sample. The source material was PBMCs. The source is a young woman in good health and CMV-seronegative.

CDR3 bases: TGTGCCAGCAGCTTAGTGAGCCAGGCCTACAATGAGCAGTTCTTC. Amino acid sequence: CASSLVSQAYNEQFF. The genes are TRBV7-2 and TRBJ2-1; D is ambiguous. CDR3 length equals 15 residues. Looked up from germline, CDR1 is SGHTA and CDR2 is FQGNSA. The germline V and J ends were trimmed by 1 base and 2 bases, with 9 bases remaining between them.

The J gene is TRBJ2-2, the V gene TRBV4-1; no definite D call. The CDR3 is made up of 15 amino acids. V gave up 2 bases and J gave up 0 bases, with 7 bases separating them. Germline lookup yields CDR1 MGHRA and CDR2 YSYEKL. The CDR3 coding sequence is TGCGCCAGCAGCCAAATTAGTGCGAACACCGGGGAGCTGTTTTTT. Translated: CASSQISANTGELFF.

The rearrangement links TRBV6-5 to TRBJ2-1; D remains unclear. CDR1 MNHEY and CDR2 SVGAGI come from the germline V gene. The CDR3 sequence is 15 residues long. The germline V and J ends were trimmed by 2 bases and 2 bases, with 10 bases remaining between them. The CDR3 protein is CASSYGQPTYNEQFF. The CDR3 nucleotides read TGTGCCAGCAGTTACGGGCAGCCAACCTACAATGAGCAGTTCTTC.

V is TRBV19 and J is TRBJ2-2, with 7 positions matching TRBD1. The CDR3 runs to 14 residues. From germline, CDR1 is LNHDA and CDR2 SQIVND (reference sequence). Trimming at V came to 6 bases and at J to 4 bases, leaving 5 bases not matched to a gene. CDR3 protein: CASRQGLGTGELFF. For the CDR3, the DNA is TGTGCCAGTAGACAGGGGCTGGGCACCGGGGAGCTGTTTTTT.

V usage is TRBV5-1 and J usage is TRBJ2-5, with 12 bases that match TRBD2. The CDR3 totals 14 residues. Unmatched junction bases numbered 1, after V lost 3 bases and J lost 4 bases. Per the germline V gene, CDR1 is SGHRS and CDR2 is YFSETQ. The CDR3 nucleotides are TGCGCCAGCAGCTCGACTAGCGGGGGAGAGACCCAGTACTTC. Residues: CASSSTSGGETQYF.

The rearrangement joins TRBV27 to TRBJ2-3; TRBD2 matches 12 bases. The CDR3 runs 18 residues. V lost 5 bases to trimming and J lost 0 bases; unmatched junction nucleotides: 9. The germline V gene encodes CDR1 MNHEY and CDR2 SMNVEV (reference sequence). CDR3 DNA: TGTGCCAGCAGTCCATACCGACTAGCGGGGGAAAGCACAGATACGCAGTATTTT. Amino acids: CASSPYRLAGESTDTQYF.

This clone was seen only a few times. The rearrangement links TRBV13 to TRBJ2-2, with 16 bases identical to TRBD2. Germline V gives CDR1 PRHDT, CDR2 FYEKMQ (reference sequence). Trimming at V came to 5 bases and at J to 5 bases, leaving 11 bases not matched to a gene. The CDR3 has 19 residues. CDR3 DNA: TGTGCCAGCAGCCCGGGACTAGCGGGGGGGCCCCGCAGGACCGGGGAGCTGTTTTTT. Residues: CASSPGLAGGPRRTGELFF.

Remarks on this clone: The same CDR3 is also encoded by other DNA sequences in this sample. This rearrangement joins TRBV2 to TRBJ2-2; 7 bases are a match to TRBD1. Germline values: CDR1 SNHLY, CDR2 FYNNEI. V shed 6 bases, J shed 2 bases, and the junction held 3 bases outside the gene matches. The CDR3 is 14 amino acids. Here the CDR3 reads CASRGTVNTGELFF. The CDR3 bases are TGTGCCAGCAGGGGGACAGTTAACACCGGGGAGCTGTTTTTT.

The CDR3 nucleotides are TGTGCCAGCAGCGTAGCTAGAGGGGGCACCTATGGCTACACCTTC. Amino acid sequence: CASSVARGGTYGYTF. The chain is built from TRBV9 and TRBJ1-2; TRBD1 matches 7 bases. V gave up 0 bases and J gave up 4 bases; unmatched junction bases: 6. This CDR3 is built from 15 residues. Germline V lookup: CDR1 SGDLS, CDR2 YYNGEE.